The present T cell receptor beta chain was sequenced within a study of shared clonotypes between healthy human individuals. Replicate sorted-subset PCRs were loaded with 150 to 250 ng DNA, 31,000 or so T cell genomes. The data were produced by immunoSEQ multiplex PCR, yet TCRdb's version contains in-frame clones alone and is incomplete. The table shows about 2 million clones, with less than 95% occurring only once. In the naive CD8 group, cells lacked CD45RO and were positively selected for CCR7, so terminally differentiated effector memory CD45RA+ cells were left out. Germline-derived CDR1 and CDR2 are SGDLS and YYNGEE. The CDR3 is 15 amino acids. V dropped 1 base and J dropped 6; count of bases not matched to a gene: 9.

This sequence joins TRBV9 and TRBJ1-2; 7 bases line up with TRBD1. Input material: naive CD8+ T cells sorted from blood. The clonotype was recovered from a man aged 18 to 30 in good health. The CDR3 DNA reads TGTGCCAGCAGCGTATTTGGACAGGCCTCCGATGGCTACACCTTC. Residues: CASSVFGQASDGYTF.